Included here is one TCR beta chain sequence, with context. V was pared by 2 bases and J by 4 bases, with 12 bases between. The germline CDR1 and CDR2 sequences are MNHEY and SVGEGT. The CDR3 consists of 15 residues. The data derive from a study of blood T cell repertoires in COVID-19. Overall study context: The United States, Italy and Spain were the sources of the acute and convalescent COVID-19 samples. T cells, B-cell-depleted T cells, or PBMCs supplied cDNA or gDNA.

In the original processing: Amplified reference gene primers provided the basis for estimating nucleated cell counts. Sequenced by immunoSEQ multiplex PCR; TCRdb stores in-frame clones only, minus some. The DNA gave D and trimming, while V, J and clone size come from that table. The data contain some 290,000 clones, roughly 86% of them seen just once; the ten biggest clones take up 11%. The material sequenced was peripheral blood. The source is a young woman with COVID-19, enrolled during active disease. The chain carries TRBV6-2 or TRBV6-3 and TRBJ1-5; D is possibly TRBD1 (5 bases). The CDR3 DNA is TGTGCCAGCAGTTACCTGGGAGGGGTTAATCAGCCCCAGCATTTT. This encodes CASSYLGGVNQPQHF.